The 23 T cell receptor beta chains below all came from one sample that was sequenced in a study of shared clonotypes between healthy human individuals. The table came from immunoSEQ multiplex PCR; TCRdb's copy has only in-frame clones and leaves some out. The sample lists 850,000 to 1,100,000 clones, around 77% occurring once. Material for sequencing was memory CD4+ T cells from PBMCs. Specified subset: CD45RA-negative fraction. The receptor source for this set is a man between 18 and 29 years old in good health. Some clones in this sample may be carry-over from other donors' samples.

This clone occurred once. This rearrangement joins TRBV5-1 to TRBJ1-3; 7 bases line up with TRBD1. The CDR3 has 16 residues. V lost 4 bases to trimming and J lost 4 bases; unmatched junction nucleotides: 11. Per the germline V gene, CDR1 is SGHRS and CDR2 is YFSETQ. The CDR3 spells CASSKNGLDRGNTIYF. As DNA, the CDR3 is TGCGCCAGCAGCAAAAATGGTTTGGACAGGGGAAACACCATATATTTT. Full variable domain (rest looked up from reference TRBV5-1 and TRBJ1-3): KAGVTQTPRYLIKTRGQQVTLSCSPISGHRSVSWYQQTPGQGLQFLFEYFSETQRNKGNFPGRFSGRQFSNSRSEMNVSTLELGDSALYLCASSKNGLDRGNTIYFGEGSWLTVV.

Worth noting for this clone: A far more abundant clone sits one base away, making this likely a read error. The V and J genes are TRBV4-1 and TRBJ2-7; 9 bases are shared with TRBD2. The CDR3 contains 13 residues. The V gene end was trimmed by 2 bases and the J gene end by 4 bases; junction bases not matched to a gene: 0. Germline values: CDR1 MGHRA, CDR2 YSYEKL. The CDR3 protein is CASSQLAGYEQYF. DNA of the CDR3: TGCGCCAGCAGCCAACTAGCGGGGTACGAGCAGTACTTC.

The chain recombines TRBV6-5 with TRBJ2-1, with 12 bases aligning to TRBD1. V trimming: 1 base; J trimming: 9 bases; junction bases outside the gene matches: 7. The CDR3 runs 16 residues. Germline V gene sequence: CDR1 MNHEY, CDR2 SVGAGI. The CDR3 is CASSYYPGQGASEQFF. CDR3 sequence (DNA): TGTGCCAGCAGTTACTATCCGGGACAGGGGGCTAGTGAGCAGTTCTTC.

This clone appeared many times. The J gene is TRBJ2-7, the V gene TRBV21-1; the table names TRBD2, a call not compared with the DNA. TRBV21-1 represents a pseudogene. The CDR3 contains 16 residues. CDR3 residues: CASSPGRGGDFYEQYF. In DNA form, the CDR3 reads TGTGCCAGCAGCCCCGGTCGCGGGGGAGACTTTTACGAGCAGTACTTC.

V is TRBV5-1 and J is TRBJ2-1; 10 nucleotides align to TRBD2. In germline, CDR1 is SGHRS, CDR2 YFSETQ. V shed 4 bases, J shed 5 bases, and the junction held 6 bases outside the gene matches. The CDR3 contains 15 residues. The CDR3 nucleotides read TGCGCCAGCAGCCCCGGGACTAGCGCGAACAATGAGCAGTTCTTC. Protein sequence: CASSPGTSANNEQFF.

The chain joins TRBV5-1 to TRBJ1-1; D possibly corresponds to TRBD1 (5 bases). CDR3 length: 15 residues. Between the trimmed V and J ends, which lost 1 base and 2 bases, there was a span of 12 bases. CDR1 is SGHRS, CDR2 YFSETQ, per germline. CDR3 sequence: CASSLSSRGNTEAFF. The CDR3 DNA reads TGCGCCAGCAGCTTGTCAAGTAGGGGAAACACTGAAGCTTTCTTT.

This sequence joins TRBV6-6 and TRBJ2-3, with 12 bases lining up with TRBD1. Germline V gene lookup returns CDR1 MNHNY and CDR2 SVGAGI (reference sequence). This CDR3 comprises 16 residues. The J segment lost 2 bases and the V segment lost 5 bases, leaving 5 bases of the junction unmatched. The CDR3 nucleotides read TGTGCCAGCAGTGCCCCGGGACAGGGGGCCACAGATACGCAGTATTTT. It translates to CASSAPGQGATDTQYF.

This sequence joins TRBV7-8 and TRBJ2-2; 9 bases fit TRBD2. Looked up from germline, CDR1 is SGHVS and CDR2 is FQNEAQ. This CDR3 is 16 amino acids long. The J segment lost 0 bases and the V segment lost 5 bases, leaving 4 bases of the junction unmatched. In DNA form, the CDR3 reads TGTGCCAGCAGCAAAACTAGCGGGTCGAACACCGGGGAGCTGTTTTTT. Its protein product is CASSKTSGSNTGELFF.

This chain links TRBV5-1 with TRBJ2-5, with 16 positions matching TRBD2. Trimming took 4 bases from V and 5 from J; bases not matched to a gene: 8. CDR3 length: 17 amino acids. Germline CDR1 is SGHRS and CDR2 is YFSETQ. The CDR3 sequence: CASSARGLAGGLETQYF. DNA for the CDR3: TGCGCCAGCAGCGCCCGGGGACTAGCGGGAGGGCTGGAGACCCAGTACTTC.

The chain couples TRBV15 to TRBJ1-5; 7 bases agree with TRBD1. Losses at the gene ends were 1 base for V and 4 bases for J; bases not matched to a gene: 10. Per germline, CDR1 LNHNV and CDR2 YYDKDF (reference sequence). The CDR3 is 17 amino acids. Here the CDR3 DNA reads TGTGCCACCAGCAGAGGGTCTCAGGCCAGGGGGAATCAGCCCCAGCATTTT. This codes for CATSRGSQARGNQPQHF. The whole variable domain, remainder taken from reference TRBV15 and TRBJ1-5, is DAMVIQNPRYQVTQFGKPVTLSCSQTLNHNVMYWYQQKSSQAPKLLFHYYDKDFNNEADTPDNFQSRRPNTSFCFLDIRSPGLGDTAMYLCATSRGSQARGNQPQHFGDGTRLSIL.

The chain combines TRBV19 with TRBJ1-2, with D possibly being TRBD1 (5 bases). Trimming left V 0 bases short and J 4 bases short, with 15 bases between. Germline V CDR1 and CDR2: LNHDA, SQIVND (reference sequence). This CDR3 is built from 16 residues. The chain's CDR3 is CASSIERGVSLYGYTF. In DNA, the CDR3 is TGTGCCAGTAGTATAGAACGGGGGGTCTCTCTCTATGGCTACACCTTC. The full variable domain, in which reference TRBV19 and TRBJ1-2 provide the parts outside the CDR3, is DGGITQSPKYLFRKEGQNVTLSCEQNLNHDAMYWYRQDPGQGLRLIYYSQIVNDFQKGDIAEGYSVSREKKESFPLTVTSAQKNPTAFYLCASSIERGVSLYGYTFGSGTRLTVV.

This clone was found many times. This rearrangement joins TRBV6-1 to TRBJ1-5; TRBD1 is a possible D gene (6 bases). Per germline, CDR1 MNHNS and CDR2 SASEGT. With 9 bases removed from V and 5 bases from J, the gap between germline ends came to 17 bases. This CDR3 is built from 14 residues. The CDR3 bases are TGTGCCAGTACCTCCAGGACAGCCGATCAGCCCCAGCATTTT. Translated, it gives CASTSRTADQPQHF.

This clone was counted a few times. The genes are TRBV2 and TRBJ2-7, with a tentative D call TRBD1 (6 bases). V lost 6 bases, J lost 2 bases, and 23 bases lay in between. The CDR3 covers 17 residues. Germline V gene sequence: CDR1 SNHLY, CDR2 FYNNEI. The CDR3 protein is CASRPDRARDPTYEQYF. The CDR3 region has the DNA TGTGCCAGCAGACCGGACAGAGCAAGGGATCCTACCTACGAGCAGTACTTC. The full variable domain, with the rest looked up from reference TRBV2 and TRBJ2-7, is EPEVTQTPSHQVTQMGQEVILRCVPISNHLYFYWYRQILGQKVEFLVSFYNNEISEKSEIFDDQFSVERPDGSNFTLKIRSTKLEDSAMYFCASRPDRARDPTYEQYFGPGTRLTVT.

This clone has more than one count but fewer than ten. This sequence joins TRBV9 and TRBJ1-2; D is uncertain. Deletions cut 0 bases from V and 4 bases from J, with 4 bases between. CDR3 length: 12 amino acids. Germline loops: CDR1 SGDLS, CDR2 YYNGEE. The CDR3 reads CASSVGVYGYTF. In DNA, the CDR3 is TGTGCCAGCAGCGTAGGGGTCTATGGCTACACCTTC.

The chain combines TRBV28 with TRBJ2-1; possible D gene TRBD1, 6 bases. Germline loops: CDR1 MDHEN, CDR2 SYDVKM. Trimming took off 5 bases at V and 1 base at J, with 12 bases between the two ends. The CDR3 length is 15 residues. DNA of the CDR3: TGTGCCAGCAGTCGTCCAGGGGTATCCTACAATGAGCAGTTCTTC. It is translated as CASSRPGVSYNEQFF.

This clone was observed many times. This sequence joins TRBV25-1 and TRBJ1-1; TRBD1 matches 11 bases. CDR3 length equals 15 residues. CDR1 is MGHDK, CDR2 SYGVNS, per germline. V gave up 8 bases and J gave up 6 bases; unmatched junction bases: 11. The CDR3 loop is CASYRGTGGISEAFF. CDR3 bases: TGTGCCAGCTACAGGGGGACAGGGGGGATATCTGAAGCTTTCTTT.

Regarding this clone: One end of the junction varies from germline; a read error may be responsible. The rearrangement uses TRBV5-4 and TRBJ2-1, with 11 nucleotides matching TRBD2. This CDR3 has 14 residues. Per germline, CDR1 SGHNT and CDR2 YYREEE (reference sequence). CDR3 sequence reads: CASRGTLTSGTAIF. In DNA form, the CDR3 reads TGTGCCAGCAGGGGAACCCTGACTAGCGGGACCGCTATCTTC.

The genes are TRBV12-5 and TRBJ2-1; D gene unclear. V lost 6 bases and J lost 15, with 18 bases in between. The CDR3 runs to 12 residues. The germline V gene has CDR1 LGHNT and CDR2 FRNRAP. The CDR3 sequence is CASGSPLGYRFF. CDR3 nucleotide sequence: TGTGCTAGTGGATCCCCCCTGGGGTATCGGTTCTTC.

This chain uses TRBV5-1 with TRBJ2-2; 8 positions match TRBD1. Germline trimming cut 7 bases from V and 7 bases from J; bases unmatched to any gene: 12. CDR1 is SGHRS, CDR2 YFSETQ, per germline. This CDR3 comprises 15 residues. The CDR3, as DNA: TGCGCCAGCGGGTCGGGACAGGCGCCGGGCGGGGAGCTGTTTTTT. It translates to CASGSGQAPGGELFF.

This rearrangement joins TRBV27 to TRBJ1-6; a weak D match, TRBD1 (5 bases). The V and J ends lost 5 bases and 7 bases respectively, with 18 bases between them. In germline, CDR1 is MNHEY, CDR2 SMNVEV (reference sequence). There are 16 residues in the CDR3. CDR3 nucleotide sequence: TGTGCCAGCAGTCGGGCAGGGTCGGTCTCAAATTCACCCCTCCACTTT. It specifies CASSRAGSVSNSPLHF.

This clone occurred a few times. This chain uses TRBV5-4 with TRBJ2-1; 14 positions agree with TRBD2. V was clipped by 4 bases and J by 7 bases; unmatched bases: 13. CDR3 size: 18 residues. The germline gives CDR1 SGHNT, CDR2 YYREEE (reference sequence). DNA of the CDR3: TGTGCCAGCAGCCCAGGGACTAGCGGGAGAGGGGGTCTGAATGAGCAGTTCTTC. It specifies CASSPGTSGRGGLNEQFF.

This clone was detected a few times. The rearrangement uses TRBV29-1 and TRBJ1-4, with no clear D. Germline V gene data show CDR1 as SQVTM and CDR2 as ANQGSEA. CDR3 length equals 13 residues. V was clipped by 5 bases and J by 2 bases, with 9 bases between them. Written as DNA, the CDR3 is TGCAGCGTTCGGTGGAACACTAATGAAAAACTGTTTTTT. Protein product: CSVRWNTNEKLFF.

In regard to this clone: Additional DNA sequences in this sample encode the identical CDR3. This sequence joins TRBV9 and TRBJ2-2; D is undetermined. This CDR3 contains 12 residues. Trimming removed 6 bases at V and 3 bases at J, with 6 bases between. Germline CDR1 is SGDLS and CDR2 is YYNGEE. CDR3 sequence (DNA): TGTGCCAGCACTCGGGACACCGGGGAGCTGTTTTTT. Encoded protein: CASTRDTGELFF.